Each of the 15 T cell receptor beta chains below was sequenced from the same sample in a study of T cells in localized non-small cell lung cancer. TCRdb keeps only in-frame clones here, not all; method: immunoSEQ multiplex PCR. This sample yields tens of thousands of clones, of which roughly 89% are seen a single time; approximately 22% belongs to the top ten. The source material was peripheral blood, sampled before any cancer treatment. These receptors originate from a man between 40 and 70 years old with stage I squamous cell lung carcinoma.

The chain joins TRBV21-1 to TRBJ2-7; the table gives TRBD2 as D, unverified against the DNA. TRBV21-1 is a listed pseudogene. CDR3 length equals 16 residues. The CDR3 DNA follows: TGTGCCAGCAGGGGCGATAAGGTGGGAGCCACCTACGAGCAGTACTTC. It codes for CASRGDKVGATYEQYF.

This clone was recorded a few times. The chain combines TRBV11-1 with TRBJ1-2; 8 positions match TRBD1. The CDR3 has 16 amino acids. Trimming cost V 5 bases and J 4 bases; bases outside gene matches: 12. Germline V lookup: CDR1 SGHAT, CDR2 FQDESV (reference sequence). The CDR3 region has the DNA TGTGCCAGCAGCGGAGCCAGTGGGGACAGGAGCTATGGCTACACCTTC. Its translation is CASSGASGDRSYGYTF.

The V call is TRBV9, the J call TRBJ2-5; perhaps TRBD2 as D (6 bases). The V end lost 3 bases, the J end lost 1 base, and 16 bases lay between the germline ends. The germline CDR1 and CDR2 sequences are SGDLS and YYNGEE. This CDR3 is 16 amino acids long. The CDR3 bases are TGTGCCAGCAGCGAGGGACTCAGCCCGATCCAAGAGACCCAGTACTTC. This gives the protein CASSEGLSPIQETQYF. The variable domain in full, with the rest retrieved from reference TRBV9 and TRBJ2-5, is DSGVTQTPKHLITATGQRVTLRCSPRSGDLSVYWYQQSLDQGLQFLIQYYNGEERAKGNILERFSAQQFPDLHSELNLSSLELGDSALYFCASSEGLSPIQETQYFGPGTRLLVL.

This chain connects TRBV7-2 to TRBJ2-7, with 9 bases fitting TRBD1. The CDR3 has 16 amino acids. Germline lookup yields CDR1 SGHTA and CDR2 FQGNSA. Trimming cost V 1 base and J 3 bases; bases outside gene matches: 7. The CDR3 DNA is TGTGCCAGCAGCTTAGTATCCGGGACAGGGCTCTACGAGCAGTACTTC. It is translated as CASSLVSGTGLYEQYF.

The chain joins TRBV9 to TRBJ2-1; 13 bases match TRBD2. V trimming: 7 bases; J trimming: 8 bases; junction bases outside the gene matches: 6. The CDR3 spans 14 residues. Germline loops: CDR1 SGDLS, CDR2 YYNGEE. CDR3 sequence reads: CASQGLAGYDEQFF. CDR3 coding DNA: TGTGCCAGCCAGGGACTAGCGGGATACGATGAGCAGTTCTTC.

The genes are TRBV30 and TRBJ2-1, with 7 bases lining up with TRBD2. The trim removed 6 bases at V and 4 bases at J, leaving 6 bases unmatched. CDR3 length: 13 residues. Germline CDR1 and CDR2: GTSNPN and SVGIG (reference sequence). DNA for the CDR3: TGTGCCTGCAACCCTAGCGGATACAATGAGCAGTTCTTC. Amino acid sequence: CACNPSGYNEQFF.

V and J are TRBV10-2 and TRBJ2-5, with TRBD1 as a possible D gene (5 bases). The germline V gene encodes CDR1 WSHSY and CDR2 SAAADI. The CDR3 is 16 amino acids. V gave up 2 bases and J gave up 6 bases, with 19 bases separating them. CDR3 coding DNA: TGCGCCAGCAGTGAGCAGGCCGCCAGGGTTGGAAAGACCCAGTACTTC. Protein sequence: CASSEQAARVGKTQYF.

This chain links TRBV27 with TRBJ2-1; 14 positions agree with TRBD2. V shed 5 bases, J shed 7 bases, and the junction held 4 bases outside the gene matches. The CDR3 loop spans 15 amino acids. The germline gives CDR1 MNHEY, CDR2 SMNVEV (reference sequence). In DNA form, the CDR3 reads TGTGCCAGCAGTAGCGGGACTAGCGGGAGAAATGAGCAGTTCTTC. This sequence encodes CASSSGTSGRNEQFF.

Here the CDR3 reads CASSRTRGNNSPLHF. The CDR3 nucleotides are TGCGCCAGCAGCCGTACTAGGGGGAATAATTCACCCCTCCACTTT. This rearrangement joins TRBV4-1 to TRBJ1-6, with TRBD1 as a possible D gene (6 bases). CDR3 length: 15 amino acids. Germline loops: CDR1 MGHRA, CDR2 YSYEKL. Trimming left V 4 bases short and J 5 bases short, with 12 bases between.

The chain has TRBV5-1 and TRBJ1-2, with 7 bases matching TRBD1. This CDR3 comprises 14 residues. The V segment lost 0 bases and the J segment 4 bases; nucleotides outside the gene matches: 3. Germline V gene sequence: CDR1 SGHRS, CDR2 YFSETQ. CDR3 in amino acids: CASSLDRGGYGYTF. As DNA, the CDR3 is TGCGCCAGCAGCTTGGACAGGGGAGGCTATGGCTACACCTTC.

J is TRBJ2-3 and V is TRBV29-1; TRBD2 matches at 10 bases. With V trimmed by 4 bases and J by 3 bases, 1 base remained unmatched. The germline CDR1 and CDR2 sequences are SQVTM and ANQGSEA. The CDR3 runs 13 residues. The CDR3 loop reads CSVVSGRTDTQYF. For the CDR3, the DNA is TGCAGCGTTGTTAGCGGGAGGACAGATACGCAGTATTTT.

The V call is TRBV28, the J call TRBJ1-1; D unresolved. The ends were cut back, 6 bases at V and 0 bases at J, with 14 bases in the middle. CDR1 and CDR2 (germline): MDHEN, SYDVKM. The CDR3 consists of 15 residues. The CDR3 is CASRAGLLMNTEAFF. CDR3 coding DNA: TGTGCCAGCAGGGCTGGACTGCTCATGAACACTGAAGCTTTCTTT.

CDR3 residues: CASSHRPPGSNSGANVLTF. The CDR3 nucleotides are TGTGCCAGCAGCCACAGACCTCCTGGGTCGAACTCTGGGGCCAACGTCCTGACTTTC. The chain links TRBV4-2 to TRBJ2-6, with D hard to call. Germline V gene sequence: CDR1 LGHNA, CDR2 YNFKEQ. V was cut by 3 bases and J by 0 bases, with 18 bases left in between. The CDR3 has 19 residues.

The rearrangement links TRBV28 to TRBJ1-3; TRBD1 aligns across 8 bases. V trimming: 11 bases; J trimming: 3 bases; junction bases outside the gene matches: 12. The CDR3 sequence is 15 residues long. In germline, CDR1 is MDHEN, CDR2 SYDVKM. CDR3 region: CADPPPDRDGNTIYF. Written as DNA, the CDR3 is TGTGCCGATCCTCCCCCGGACAGGGATGGAAACACCATATATTTT.

The CDR3 reads CASSEALTGRETQYF. CDR3 DNA sequence: TGTGCCAGCAGTGAAGCTCTAACAGGGAGGGAGACCCAGTACTTC. The chain is built from TRBV6-1 and TRBJ2-5; the D gene could be TRBD1 or TRBD2 (6 bases each). Deletions cut 0 bases from V and 5 bases from J, with 13 bases between. This CDR3 has 15 residues. The V gene's germline CDR1 is MNHNS and CDR2 SASEGT.